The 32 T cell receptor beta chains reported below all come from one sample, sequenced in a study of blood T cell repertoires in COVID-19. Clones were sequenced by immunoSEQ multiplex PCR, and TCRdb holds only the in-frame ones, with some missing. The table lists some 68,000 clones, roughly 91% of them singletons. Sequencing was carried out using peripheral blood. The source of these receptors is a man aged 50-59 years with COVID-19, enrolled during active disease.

This CDR3 reads CASSQIGKSSYEQYF. DNA of the CDR3: TGTGCCAGCAGTCAGATCGGGAAGAGCTCCTACGAGCAGTACTTC. The V and J genes are TRBV27 and TRBJ2-7, with D tentatively TRBD2 (5 bases). The germline CDR1 and CDR2 sequences are MNHEY and SMNVEV (reference sequence). This CDR3 has 15 residues. V shed 5 bases and J shed 0 bases, with 14 bases lying between them.

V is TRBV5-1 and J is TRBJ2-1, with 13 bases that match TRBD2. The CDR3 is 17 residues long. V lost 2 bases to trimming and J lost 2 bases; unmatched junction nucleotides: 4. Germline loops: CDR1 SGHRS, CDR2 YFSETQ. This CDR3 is CASSFTSGRAPYNEQFF. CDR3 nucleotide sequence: TGCGCCAGCAGCTTTACTAGCGGGAGGGCCCCCTACAATGAGCAGTTCTTC.

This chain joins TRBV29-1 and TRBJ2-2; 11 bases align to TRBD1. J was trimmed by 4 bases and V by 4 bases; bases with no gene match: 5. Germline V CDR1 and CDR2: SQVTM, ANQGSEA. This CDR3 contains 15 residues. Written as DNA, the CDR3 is TGCAGCGTTGTTTGGGGACAGGGGGGCACCGGGGAGCTGTTTTTT. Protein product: CSVVWGQGGTGELFF.

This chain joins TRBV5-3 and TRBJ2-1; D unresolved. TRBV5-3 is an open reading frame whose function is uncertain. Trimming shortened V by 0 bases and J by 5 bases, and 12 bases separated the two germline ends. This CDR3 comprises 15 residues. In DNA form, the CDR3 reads TGTGCCAGAAGCTTGGTCTCCGGGTTGGACAATGAGCAGTTCTTC. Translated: CARSLVSGLDNEQFF.

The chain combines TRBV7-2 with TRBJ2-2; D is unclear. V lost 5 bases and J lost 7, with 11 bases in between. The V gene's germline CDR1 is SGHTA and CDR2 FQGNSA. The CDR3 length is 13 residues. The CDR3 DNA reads TGTGCCAGCAGCCAGCGCGTAAACGGGGAGCTGTTTTTT. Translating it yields CASSQRVNGELFF. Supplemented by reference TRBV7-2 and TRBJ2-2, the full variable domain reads GAGVSQSPSNKVTEKGKDVELRCDPISGHTALYWYRQSLGQGLEFLIYFQGNSAPDKSGLPSDRFSAERTGGSVSTLTIQRTQQEDSAVYLCASSQRVNGELFFGEGSRLTVL.

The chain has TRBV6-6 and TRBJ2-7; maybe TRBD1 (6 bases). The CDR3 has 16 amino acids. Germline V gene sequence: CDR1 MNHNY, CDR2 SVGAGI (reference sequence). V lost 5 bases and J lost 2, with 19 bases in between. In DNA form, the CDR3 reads TGTGCCAGCAGTCGACCGGGACACCAGGCAGCCTACGAGCAGTACTTC. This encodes CASSRPGHQAAYEQYF.

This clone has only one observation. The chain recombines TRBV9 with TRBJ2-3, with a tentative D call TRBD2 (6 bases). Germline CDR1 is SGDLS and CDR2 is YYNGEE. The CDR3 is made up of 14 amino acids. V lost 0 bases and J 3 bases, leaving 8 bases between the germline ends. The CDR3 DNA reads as TGTGCCAGCAGCGTAGGGCTAGCGACAGATACGCAGTATTTT. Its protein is CASSVGLATDTQYF.

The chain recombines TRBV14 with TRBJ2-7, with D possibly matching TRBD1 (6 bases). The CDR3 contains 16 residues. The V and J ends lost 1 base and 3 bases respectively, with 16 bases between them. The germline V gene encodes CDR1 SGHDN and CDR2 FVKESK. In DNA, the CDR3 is TGTGCCAGCAGCCAAGGCGCCCCGGGACACCACTACGAGCAGTACTTC. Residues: CASSQGAPGHHYEQYF.

The CDR3 coding sequence is TGTGCCAGCAGCCCCAAGGGGGGGACGGGCTCCTACGAGCAGTACTTC. It is translated as CASSPKGGTGSYEQYF. V is TRBV7-9 and J is TRBJ2-7; a possible D gene is TRBD2 (7 bases). V gave up 5 bases and J gave up 0 bases, with 17 bases separating them. CDR1 and CDR2 from the germline V gene are SEHNR and FQNEAQ (reference sequence). The CDR3 is made up of 16 amino acids.

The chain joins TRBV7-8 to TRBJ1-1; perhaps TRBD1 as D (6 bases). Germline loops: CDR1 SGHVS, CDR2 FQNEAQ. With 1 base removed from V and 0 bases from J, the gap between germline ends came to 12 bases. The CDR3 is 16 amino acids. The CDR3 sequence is CASSLVAGALNTEAFF. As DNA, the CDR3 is TGTGCCAGCAGCTTAGTTGCGGGGGCGTTGAACACTGAAGCTTTCTTT.

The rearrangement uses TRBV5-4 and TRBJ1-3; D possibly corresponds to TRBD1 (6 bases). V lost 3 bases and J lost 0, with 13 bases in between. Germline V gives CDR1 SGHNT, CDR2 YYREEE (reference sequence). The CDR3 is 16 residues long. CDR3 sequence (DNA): TGTGCCAGCAGCTCCGACAGGCCGAGCTCTGGAAACACCATATATTTT. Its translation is CASSSDRPSSGNTIYF.

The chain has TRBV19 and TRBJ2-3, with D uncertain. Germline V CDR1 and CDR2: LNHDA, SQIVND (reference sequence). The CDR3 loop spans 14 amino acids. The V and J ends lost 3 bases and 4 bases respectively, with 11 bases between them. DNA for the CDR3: TGTGCCAGTAGTATTATGGGCGCCGCAGATACGCAGTATTTT. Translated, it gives CASSIMGAADTQYF.

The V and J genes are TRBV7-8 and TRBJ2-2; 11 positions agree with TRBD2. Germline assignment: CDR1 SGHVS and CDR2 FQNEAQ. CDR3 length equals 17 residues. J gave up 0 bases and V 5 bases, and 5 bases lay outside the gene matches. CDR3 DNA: TGTGCCAGCAGCCGAGGACTAGCGGGTACGAACACCGGGGAGCTGTTTTTT. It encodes CASSRGLAGTNTGELFF.

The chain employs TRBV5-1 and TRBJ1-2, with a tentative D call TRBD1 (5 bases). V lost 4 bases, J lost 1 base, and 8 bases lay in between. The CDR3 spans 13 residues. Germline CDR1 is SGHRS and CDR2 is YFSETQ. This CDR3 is CASSPDSNYGYTF. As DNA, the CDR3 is TGCGCCAGCAGCCCCGACAGTAACTATGGCTACACCTTC.

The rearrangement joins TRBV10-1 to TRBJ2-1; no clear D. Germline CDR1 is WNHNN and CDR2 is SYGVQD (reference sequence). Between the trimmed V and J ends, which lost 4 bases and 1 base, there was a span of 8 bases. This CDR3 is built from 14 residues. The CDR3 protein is CASSVTGSYNEQFF. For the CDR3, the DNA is TGCGCCAGCAGTGTGACTGGGTCCTACAATGAGCAGTTCTTC.

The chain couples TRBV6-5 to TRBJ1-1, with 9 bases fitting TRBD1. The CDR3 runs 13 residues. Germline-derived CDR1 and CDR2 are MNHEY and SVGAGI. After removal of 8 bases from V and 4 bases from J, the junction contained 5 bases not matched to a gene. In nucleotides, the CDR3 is TGTGCCAGCGGCCAGACAGGGGGCACTGAAGCTTTCTTT. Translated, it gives CASGQTGGTEAFF.

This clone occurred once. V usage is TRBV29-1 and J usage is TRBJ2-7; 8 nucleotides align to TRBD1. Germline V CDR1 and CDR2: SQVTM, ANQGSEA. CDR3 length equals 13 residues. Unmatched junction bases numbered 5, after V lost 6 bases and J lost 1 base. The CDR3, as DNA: TGCAGCGTAGACACAGGGGGATCCTACGAGCAGTACTTC. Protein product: CSVDTGGSYEQYF.

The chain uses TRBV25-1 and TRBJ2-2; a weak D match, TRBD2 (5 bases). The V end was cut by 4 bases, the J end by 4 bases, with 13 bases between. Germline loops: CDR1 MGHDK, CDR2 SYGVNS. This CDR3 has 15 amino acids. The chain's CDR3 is CASSGVKGGTGELFF. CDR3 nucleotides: TGTGCCAGCAGTGGTGTCAAAGGAGGCACCGGGGAGCTGTTTTTT.

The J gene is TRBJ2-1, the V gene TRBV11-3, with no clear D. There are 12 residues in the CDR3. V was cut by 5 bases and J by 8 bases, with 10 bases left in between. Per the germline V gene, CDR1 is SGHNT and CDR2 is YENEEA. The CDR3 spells CASSGLRDEQFF. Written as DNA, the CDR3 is TGTGCCAGCAGCGGTCTACGGGATGAGCAGTTCTTC.

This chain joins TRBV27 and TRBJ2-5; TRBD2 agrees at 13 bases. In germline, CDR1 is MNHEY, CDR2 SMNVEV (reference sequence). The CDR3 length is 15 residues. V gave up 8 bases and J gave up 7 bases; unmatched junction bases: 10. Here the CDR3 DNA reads TGTGCCAGCTTTCCCGGACTAGCGGGAGTGGGGACCCAGTACTTC. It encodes CASFPGLAGVGTQYF.

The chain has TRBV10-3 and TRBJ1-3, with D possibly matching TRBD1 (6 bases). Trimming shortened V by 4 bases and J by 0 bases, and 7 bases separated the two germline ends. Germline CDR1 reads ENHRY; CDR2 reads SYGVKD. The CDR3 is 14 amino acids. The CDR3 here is CAISGDTSGNTIYF. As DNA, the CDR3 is TGTGCCATCAGTGGGGACACCTCTGGAAACACCATATATTTT.

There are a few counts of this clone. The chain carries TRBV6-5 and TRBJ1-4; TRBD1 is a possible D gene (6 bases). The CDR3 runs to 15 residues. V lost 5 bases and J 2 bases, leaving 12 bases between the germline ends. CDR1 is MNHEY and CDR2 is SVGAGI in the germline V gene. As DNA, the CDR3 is TGTGCCAGCAGTAGTACAGGGCTCACTAATGAAAAACTGTTTTTT. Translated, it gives CASSSTGLTNEKLFF.

The CDR3 DNA sequence: TGCGCCAGCAGCTTGGCGCAGATGAACACTGAAGCTTTCTTT. Translating it yields CASSLAQMNTEAFF. The chain employs TRBV5-1 and TRBJ1-1, with D unresolved. This CDR3 region has 14 residues. Germline V gene sequence: CDR1 SGHRS, CDR2 YFSETQ. V was cut by 0 bases and J by 0 bases, with 6 bases left in between.

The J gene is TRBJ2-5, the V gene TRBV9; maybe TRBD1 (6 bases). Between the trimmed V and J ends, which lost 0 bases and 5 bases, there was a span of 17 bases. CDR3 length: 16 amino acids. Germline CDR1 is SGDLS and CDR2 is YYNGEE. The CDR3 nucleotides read TGTGCCAGCAGCGTAGATGGAGAGGGACATGATGAGACCCAGTACTTC. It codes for CASSVDGEGHDETQYF.

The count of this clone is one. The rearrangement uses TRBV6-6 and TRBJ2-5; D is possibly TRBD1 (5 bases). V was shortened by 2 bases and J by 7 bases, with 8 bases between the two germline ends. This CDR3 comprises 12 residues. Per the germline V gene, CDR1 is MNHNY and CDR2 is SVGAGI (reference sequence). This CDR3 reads CASSYGRGTQYF. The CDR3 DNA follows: TGTGCCAGCAGTTACGGAAGGGGGACCCAGTACTTC.

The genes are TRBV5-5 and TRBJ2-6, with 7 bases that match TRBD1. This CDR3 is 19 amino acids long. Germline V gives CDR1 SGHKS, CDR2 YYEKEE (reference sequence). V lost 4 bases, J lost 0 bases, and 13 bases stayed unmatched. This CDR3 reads CASSLVLRQGSSGANVLTF. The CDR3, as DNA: TGTGCCAGCAGCCTAGTGTTGAGACAGGGAAGCTCTGGGGCCAACGTCCTGACTTTC.

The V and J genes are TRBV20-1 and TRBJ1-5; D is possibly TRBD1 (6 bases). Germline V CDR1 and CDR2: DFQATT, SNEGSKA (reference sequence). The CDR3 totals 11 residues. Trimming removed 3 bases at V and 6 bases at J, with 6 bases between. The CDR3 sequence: CSASRGQPQHF. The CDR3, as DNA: TGCAGTGCTAGCAGGGGTCAGCCCCAGCATTTT.

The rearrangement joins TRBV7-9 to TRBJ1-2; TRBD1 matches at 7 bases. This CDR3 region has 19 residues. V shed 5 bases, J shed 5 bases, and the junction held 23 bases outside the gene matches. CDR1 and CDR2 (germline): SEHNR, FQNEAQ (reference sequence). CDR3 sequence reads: CASSKALGQTSPGGYGYTF. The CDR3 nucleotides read TGTGCCAGCAGCAAGGCGTTGGGACAGACTTCACCAGGGGGTTATGGCTACACCTTC.

The CDR3 protein is CASSFRDRGFSNQPQHF. The CDR3 region has the DNA TGTGCCAGCAGTTTTCGGGACAGGGGTTTTAGCAATCAGCCCCAGCATTTT. The rearrangement links TRBV28 to TRBJ1-5; 10 bases fit TRBD1. The V and J ends lost 3 bases and 0 bases, in that order; junction bases with no gene match: 5. Germline V gives CDR1 MDHEN, CDR2 SYDVKM. This CDR3 contains 17 residues.

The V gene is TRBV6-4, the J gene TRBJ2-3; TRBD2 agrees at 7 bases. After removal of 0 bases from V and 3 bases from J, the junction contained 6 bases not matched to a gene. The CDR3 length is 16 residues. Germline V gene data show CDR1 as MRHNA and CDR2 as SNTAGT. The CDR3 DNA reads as TGTGCCAGCAGTGACTCATCGGGAGGAGCGACAGATACGCAGTATTTT. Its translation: CASSDSSGGATDTQYF.

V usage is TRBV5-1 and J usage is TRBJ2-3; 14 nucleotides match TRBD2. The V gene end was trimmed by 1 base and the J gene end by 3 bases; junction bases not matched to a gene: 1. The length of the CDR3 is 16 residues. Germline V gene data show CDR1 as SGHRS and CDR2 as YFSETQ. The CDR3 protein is CASSLWTSGRTDTQYF. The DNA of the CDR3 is TGCGCCAGCAGCTTGTGGACTAGCGGGAGGACAGATACGCAGTATTTT.

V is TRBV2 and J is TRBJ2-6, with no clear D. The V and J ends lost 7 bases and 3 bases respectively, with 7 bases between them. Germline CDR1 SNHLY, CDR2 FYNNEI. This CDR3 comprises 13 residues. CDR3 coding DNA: TGTGCCAGCAATCCCTTTGGGGCCAACGTCCTGACTTTC. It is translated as CASNPFGANVLTF.